The 5 T cell receptor beta chains listed next were all sequenced from one sample in a study of blood T cells in healthy people across ages. Next came a second PCR, run for 7 to 11 cycles, which used a sample-barcoded 5' primer along with a J-beta primer mix. TCRdb used MiXCR to reprocess the 5' RACE reads, holding one entry per CDR3 protein. The data contain about 1.4 million distinct CDR3 sequences, 45% to 70% of them seen just once; the ten biggest clones take up about 6.3%. The sample taken for sequencing was blood. Source of these receptors: a man aged 18 to 30 in good health.

This clonotype has a handful of counts. The rearrangement links TRBV12-3 or TRBV12-4 to TRBJ2-5; D may match TRBD1 or TRBD2 (5 bases each). Trimming removed 7 bases at V and 1 base at J, with 13 bases between. CDR3 length: 14 amino acids. The CDR3 DNA reads TGTGCCAGCACCTCCCCAGGGACCCAAGAGACCCAGTACTTC. This translates into CASTSPGTQETQYF.

The V and J genes are TRBV3-1 and TRBJ1-4; tentative D call: TRBD1 (5 bases). Per the germline V gene, CDR1 is LGHDT and CDR2 is YNNKEL (reference sequence). The CDR3 extends over 14 amino acids. The V and J ends lost 1 base and 8 bases respectively, with 11 bases between them. The CDR3 reads CASSQAGREEKLFF. The CDR3 bases are TGTGCCAGCAGCCAAGCAGGGCGGGAAGAAAAACTGTTTTTT.

The genes are TRBV7-6 and TRBJ2-1, with D perhaps TRBD2 (6 bases). With 5 bases removed from V and 8 bases from J, the gap between germline ends came to 10 bases. The CDR3 sequence is 12 residues long. The germline V gene has CDR1 SGHVS and CDR2 FNYEAQ. CDR3 residues: CASSDSGHEQFF. CDR3 coding DNA: TGTGCCAGCAGCGACAGCGGGCATGAGCAGTTCTTC. Full variable domain (outside the CDR3, taken from reference TRBV7-6 and TRBJ2-1): GAGVSQSPRYKVTKRGQDVALRCDPISGHVSLYWYRQALGQGPEFLTYFNYEAQQDKSGLPNDRFSAERPEGSISTLTIQRTEQRDSAMYRCASSDSGHEQFFGPGTRLTVL.

The chain carries TRBV7-2 and TRBJ2-3; tentatively, D is TRBD1 (5 bases). The CDR3 consists of 16 residues. The ends were cut back, 1 base at V and 2 bases at J, with 13 bases in the middle. Germline V gives CDR1 SGHTA, CDR2 FQGNSA. The CDR3 here is CASSLVPGILTDTQYF. CDR3 DNA sequence: TGTGCCAGCAGCTTAGTCCCAGGGATACTCACAGATACGCAGTATTTT. Filled out from reference TRBV7-2 and TRBJ2-3, the complete variable domain reads GAGVSQSPSNKVTEKGKDVELRCDPISGHTALYWYRQSLGQGLEFLIYFQGNSAPDKSGLPSDRFSAERTGGSVSTLTIQRTQQEDSAVYLCASSLVPGILTDTQYFGPGTRLTVL.

The chain couples TRBV25-1 to TRBJ2-3, with a tentative D call TRBD2 (5 bases). V gave up 1 base and J gave up 0 bases, with 8 bases separating them. Germline CDR1 is MGHDK and CDR2 is SYGVNS. The length of the CDR3 is 15 residues. CDR3 sequence (DNA): TGTGCCAGCAGTGAATGGACGGGGAGCACAGATACGCAGTATTTT. Encoded protein: CASSEWTGSTDTQYF.